The 18 T cell receptor beta chains presented below share a single source sample, sequenced in a study of shared clonotypes between healthy human individuals. Sequencing was performed with immunoSEQ multiplex PCR; in TCRdb, only in-frame clones are kept and a portion is missing. The repertoire consists of approximately 500,000 clones, with 60% to 80% occurring once and the leading ten covering around 13%. Sequencing was performed on PBMCs. All receptors come from a woman aged 40 to 50 in good health. Some clones in this sample may be carry-over from other donors' samples.

The chain employs TRBV30 and TRBJ2-7, with D tentatively TRBD1 or TRBD2 (6 bases each). Germline V lookup: CDR1 GTSNPN, CDR2 SVGIG (reference sequence). The length of the CDR3 is 15 residues. V was pared by 3 bases and J by 5 bases, with 20 bases between. The CDR3 here is CAWSRGLTETNEQYF. The CDR3 bases are TGTGCCTGGAGCCGGGGGCTTACCGAAACCAACGAGCAGTACTTC.

This chain uses TRBV6-5 with TRBJ2-1; 11 positions match TRBD2. Per germline, CDR1 MNHEY and CDR2 SVGAGI. V lost 5 bases to trimming and J lost 2 bases; unmatched junction nucleotides: 2. The CDR3 spans 15 residues. The CDR3 loop reads CASSRTSGPYNEQFF. The CDR3 bases are TGTGCCAGCAGTCGGACTAGCGGGCCCTACAATGAGCAGTTCTTC.

The chain has TRBV6-4 and TRBJ1-1; D is undetermined. The CDR3 has 13 residues. Germline assignment: CDR1 MRHNA and CDR2 SNTAGT. The V and J ends lost 3 bases and 0 bases respectively, with 5 bases between them. The CDR3 nucleotides are TGTGCCAGCAGTGAGGGCATGAACACTGAAGCTTTCTTT. Protein product: CASSEGMNTEAFF.

The V gene is TRBV9, the J gene TRBJ1-2; D possibly corresponds to TRBD1 (6 bases). Germline-derived CDR1 and CDR2 are SGDLS and YYNGEE. The V and J ends lost 0 bases and 0 bases respectively, with 12 bases between them. The CDR3 totals 16 residues. The CDR3 coding sequence is TGTGCCAGCAGCGTAGCCGGGACAAATTCTAACTATGGCTACACCTTC. Residues: CASSVAGTNSNYGYTF.

This chain connects TRBV5-1 to TRBJ2-2; TRBD1 aligns across 9 bases. CDR1 and CDR2 (germline): SGHRS, YFSETQ. The CDR3 length is 14 residues. V dropped 5 bases and J dropped 5; count of bases not matched to a gene: 4. This CDR3 is CASRGTGFTGELFF. The CDR3 DNA sequence: TGCGCCAGCAGAGGGACAGGGTTTACCGGGGAGCTGTTTTTT.

This clone was observed a few times. Only one base separates this from a far larger clonotype, so it likely reflects a read error. As the CDR3 is not closed by the conserved phenylalanine or tryptophan, this likely results from a read error. The chain combines TRBV28 with TRBJ1-2; D perhaps matches TRBD1 (5 bases). The CDR3 spans 14 residues. Trimming took 3 bases from V and 5 from J, leaving 13 bases between them. Germline CDR1 is MDHEN and CDR2 is SYDVKM. CDR3 loop: CASSLGDASYGYTL. The CDR3 DNA is TGTGCCAGCAGTTTGGGGGACGCCTCGTATGGCTACACCCTC.

This chain joins TRBV7-9 and TRBJ2-7; D not certain. The CDR3 contains 13 residues. Germline lookup yields CDR1 SEHNR and CDR2 FQNEAQ (reference sequence). V was cut by 3 bases and J by 6 bases, with 12 bases left in between. Written as DNA, the CDR3 is TGTGCCAGCAGCTTGGACGGTTGGGGCGAGCAGTACTTC. This encodes CASSLDGWGEQYF.

The rearrangement uses TRBV5-4 and TRBJ2-6; tentatively, D is TRBD2 (6 bases). V lost 4 bases, J lost 1 base, and 12 bases lay in between. Germline CDR1 and CDR2: SGHNT and YYREEE (reference sequence). This CDR3 region has 16 residues. DNA for the CDR3: TGTGCCAGCAGCCTCGATGGGGGGTCTGGGGCCAACGTCCTGACTTTC. It specifies CASSLDGGSGANVLTF.

This clone was seen just once. This rearrangement joins TRBV11-2 to TRBJ1-2; D might be TRBD1 (5 bases). V lost 3 bases and J lost 5, with 19 bases in between. Germline V gene data show CDR1 as SGHAT and CDR2 as FQNNGV. The CDR3 length is 16 residues. CDR3 sequence (DNA): TGTGCCAGCAGCTTTGGAGGGGCGACTACTACATATGGCTACACCTTC. It yields the protein CASSFGGATTTYGYTF.

This clone was detected ten times or more. J is TRBJ2-2 and V is TRBV7-3, with TRBD2 identical over 11 bases. J lost 3 bases, V lost 5 bases, and 8 bases had no gene match. Germline-derived CDR1 and CDR2 are SGHTA and FQGTGA. CDR3 size: 17 residues. The CDR3 sequence: CASSRIAGGPYTGELFF. CDR3 DNA sequence: TGTGCCAGCAGCCGAATAGCGGGAGGGCCATACACCGGGGAGCTGTTTTTT.

The chain recombines TRBV10-1 with TRBJ2-7, with unresolved D. V dropped 5 bases and J dropped 9 bases, with 20 bases sitting between them. The germline gives CDR1 WNHNN, CDR2 SYGVQD (reference sequence). CDR3 length: 14 amino acids. The CDR3 spells CASSHSPGLPGQYF. The CDR3 DNA follows: TGCGCCAGCAGTCATTCCCCCGGGTTGCCAGGGCAGTACTTC.

The chain carries TRBV5-1 and TRBJ1-2, with 10 nucleotides matching TRBD1. Germline CDR1 reads SGHRS; CDR2 reads YFSETQ. The length of the CDR3 is 15 residues. J was trimmed by 4 bases and V by 0 bases; bases with no gene match: 3. In nucleotides, the CDR3 is TGCGCCAGCAGCTTGGCGACAGGGGGCGGCTATGGCTACACCTTC. Amino acid sequence: CASSLATGGGYGYTF.

The chain uses TRBV2 and TRBJ1-1; weak D call: TRBD1 (6 bases). From germline, CDR1 is SNHLY and CDR2 FYNNEI. CDR3 length: 15 residues. The V end was cut by 6 bases, the J end by 5 bases, with 19 bases between. As DNA, the CDR3 is TGTGCCAGCAGGGAACAGACAGGCGTTGGGACTGAAGCTTTCTTT. Translated, it gives CASREQTGVGTEAFF.

This chain joins TRBV5-1 and TRBJ1-4; no clear D. This CDR3 comprises 15 residues. V gave up 1 base and J gave up 3 bases, with 10 bases separating them. The germline V gene encodes CDR1 SGHRS and CDR2 YFSETQ. This CDR3 reads CASSLRATANEKLFF. CDR3 DNA: TGCGCCAGCAGCTTGAGGGCGACGGCTAATGAAAAACTGTTTTTT.

CDR3 loop: CASSWTGTSGSFFETQYF. The CDR3 nucleotides are TGCGCCAGCAGCTGGACCGGGACTAGCGGGAGTTTCTTTGAGACCCAGTACTTC. This rearrangement joins TRBV5-1 to TRBJ2-5; 14 positions match TRBD2. This CDR3 comprises 18 residues. Germline V gene sequence: CDR1 SGHRS, CDR2 YFSETQ. With 3 bases clipped from V and 5 bases from J, the junction kept 12 bases outside the gene matches.

This chain joins TRBV7-2 and TRBJ2-1; D call uncertain. V gave up 5 bases and J gave up 2 bases, with 16 bases separating them. The germline V gene has CDR1 SGHTA and CDR2 FQGNSA. This CDR3 has 16 amino acids. CDR3 nucleotides: TGTGCCAGCAGCCCGCACCTTGGGCGCGCCTACAATGAGCAGTTCTTC. This codes for CASSPHLGRAYNEQFF.

This clone was detected only once. The V gene is TRBV9, the J gene TRBJ2-1; perhaps D is TRBD1 or TRBD2 (5 bases each). Between the trimmed V and J ends, which lost 4 bases and 4 bases, there was a span of 18 bases. CDR1 SGDLS and CDR2 YYNGEE come from the germline V gene. This CDR3 region has 16 residues. This chain's CDR3 is CASSLRTGTKYNEQFF. The CDR3, as DNA: TGTGCCAGCAGCCTTCGAACCGGGACCAAATACAATGAGCAGTTCTTC.

V gene TRBV10-2 combines with J gene TRBJ2-7, with TRBD1 as a possible D gene (6 bases). V was shortened by 7 bases and J by 6 bases, with 19 bases between the two germline ends. CDR1 and CDR2 (germline): WSHSY, SAAADI. The CDR3 sequence is 14 residues long. The CDR3 nucleotides read TGCGCCAGCAATTTACAGGGTGTCTCGGGCGAGCAGTACTTC. This gives the protein CASNLQGVSGEQYF.